Shown below are 5 T cell receptor beta chains from a single sample sequenced in a study of cytomegalovirus exposure and HLA in healthy donors. Vbeta (60) and Jbeta (13) primers were used in the PCR. The repertoire was sequenced with immunoSEQ multiplex PCR; TCRdb's copy has only in-frame clones and lacks some. Found here are roughly 140,000 clones, around four fifths of them singletons; the top ten hold 3% to 3.5%. Sequencing was done on a sample of PBMCs. These receptors were collected from a male donor in good health and CMV-seronegative.

This chain connects TRBV13 to TRBJ2-1; 13 positions match TRBD2. The CDR3 covers 19 residues. V shed 5 bases, J shed 7 bases, and the junction held 17 bases outside the gene matches. Germline V CDR1 and CDR2: PRHDT, FYEKMQ (reference sequence). The CDR3 nucleotides are TGTGCCAGCAGCGATCCCGGGACTAGCGGGAATACGGGATGGAATGAGCAGTTCTTC. It codes for CASSDPGTSGNTGWNEQFF. The whole variable domain, remainder taken from reference TRBV13 and TRBJ2-1, is AAGVIQSPRHLIKEKRETATLKCYPIPRHDTVYWYQQGPGQDPQFLISFYEKMQSDKGSIPDRFSAQQFSDYHSELNMSSLELGDSALYFCASSDPGTSGNTGWNEQFFGPGTRLTVL.

This chain joins TRBV6-6 and TRBJ2-7; 8 nucleotides line up with TRBD1. Germline trimming cut 8 bases from V and 5 bases from J; bases unmatched to any gene: 5. This CDR3 contains 12 residues. Looked up from germline, CDR1 is MNHNY and CDR2 is SVGAGI (reference sequence). The CDR3 loop is CASFDRGHEQYF. The CDR3 bases are TGTGCCAGCTTCGACAGGGGACACGAGCAGTACTTC.

The chain employs TRBV7-9 and TRBJ1-3, with 7 bases lining up with TRBD1. V dropped 5 bases and J dropped 0; count of bases not matched to a gene: 4. This CDR3 is built from 15 residues. In germline, CDR1 is SEHNR, CDR2 FQNEAQ (reference sequence). CDR3 sequence reads: CASSGTVSSGNTIYF. CDR3 coding DNA: TGTGCCAGCAGCGGGACAGTCTCCTCTGGAAACACCATATATTTT.

The chain carries TRBV18 and TRBJ2-5; a weak D match, TRBD1 (5 bases). The CDR3 covers 13 residues. Trimming left V 4 bases short and J 1 base short, with 7 bases between. Germline V gives CDR1 KGHSH, CDR2 LQKENI. The chain's CDR3 is CASSRTSQETQYF. The CDR3 DNA reads as TGTGCCAGCTCACGGACATCCCAAGAGACCCAGTACTTC.

The chain employs TRBV19 and TRBJ2-7; 7 bases align to TRBD2. The germline CDR1 and CDR2 sequences are LNHDA and SQIVND (reference sequence). The CDR3 runs to 14 residues. V gave up 9 bases and J gave up 3 bases; unmatched junction bases: 11. CDR3 sequence reads: CARLQGGMGYEQYF. In DNA form, the CDR3 reads TGTGCCAGGCTTCAGGGAGGGATGGGCTACGAGCAGTACTTC.